The 18 T cell receptor beta chains given below trace back to one sample, sequenced in a study of blood T cell repertoires in COVID-19. Sequencing used immunoSEQ multiplex PCR; TCRdb keeps in-frame clones, though not all of them. The profile covers about 56,000 clones, with roughly 89% appearing a single time and about 46% taken by the ten largest. Sequencing was performed on peripheral blood. Receptors originate from a woman aged 55-70 years with COVID-19, enrolled during active disease.

The chain couples TRBV19 to TRBJ2-1; TRBD2 agrees at 13 bases. CDR3 length: 15 amino acids. Trimming removed 5 bases from V and 10 bases from J; junction bases left unmatched: 8. Germline values: CDR1 LNHDA, CDR2 SQIVND (reference sequence). CDR3 bases: TGTGCCAGTAGTCCCGGACTAGCGGGGGCAAGGGAGCAGTTCTTC. Translating gives CASSPGLAGAREQFF.

The chain employs TRBV28 and TRBJ2-3; D may be TRBD1 (6 bases). Germline CDR1 is MDHEN and CDR2 is SYDVKM. V lost 6 bases and J 2 bases, leaving 9 bases between the germline ends. The CDR3 is 13 amino acids. The chain's CDR3 is CASRQGFTDTQYF. The CDR3 DNA reads TGTGCCAGCAGACAGGGTTTCACAGATACGCAGTATTTT.

This clone was observed once. The chain combines TRBV24-1 with TRBJ2-3; 8 nucleotides match TRBD2. V shed 0 bases and J 5 bases; nucleotides not matched to a gene: 9. Looked up from germline, CDR1 is KGHDR and CDR2 is SFDVKD. CDR3 length equals 17 residues. The DNA of the CDR3 is TGTGCCACCAGTGATTTGGATAGCGGGGTTCGGCGAGATACGCAGTATTTT. As protein: CATSDLDSGVRRDTQYF.

The V call is TRBV3-1 (or the pseudogene TRBV3-2), the J call TRBJ1-4, with D unresolved. The germline V gene has CDR1 LGHDT and CDR2 YNNKEL (reference sequence). V lost 2 bases and J 5 bases, leaving 9 bases between the germline ends. The CDR3 is 14 residues long. The DNA for the CDR3 is TGTGCCAGCAGCCAAATATCCAGAAATGAAAAACTGTTTTTT. Translated: CASSQISRNEKLFF.

The J gene is TRBJ2-5, the V gene TRBV9; D possibly corresponds to TRBD2 (5 bases). V shed 0 bases and J shed 3 bases, with 6 bases lying between them. Germline CDR1 is SGDLS and CDR2 is YYNGEE. The CDR3 loop spans 13 amino acids. CDR3 residues: CASSVELEETQYF. In nucleotides, the CDR3 is TGTGCCAGCAGCGTAGAACTAGAAGAGACCCAGTACTTC.

The rearrangement uses TRBV18 and TRBJ1-4, with a possible D match to TRBD1 (6 bases). The CDR3 consists of 14 residues. Germline V gene lookup returns CDR1 KGHSH and CDR2 LQKENI. V was shortened by 3 bases and J by 8 bases, with 13 bases between the two germline ends. The CDR3 spells CASSPDSPREKLFF. DNA of the CDR3: TGTGCCAGCTCACCGGACAGCCCACGGGAAAAACTGTTTTTT. The variable domain in full, with the rest retrieved from reference TRBV18 and TRBJ1-4, is NAGVMQNPRHLVRRRGQEARLRCSPMKGHSHVYWYRQLPEEGLKFMVYLQKENIIDESGMPKERFSAEFPKEGPSILRIQQVVRGDSAAYFCASSPDSPREKLFFGSGTQLSVL.

The V gene is TRBV19, the J gene TRBJ1-1; no clear D gene. Germline lookup yields CDR1 LNHDA and CDR2 SQIVND (reference sequence). The CDR3 loop spans 12 amino acids. V lost 5 bases, J lost 7 bases, and 11 bases lay in between. This CDR3 reads CASSARVVEAFF. As DNA, the CDR3 is TGTGCCAGTAGTGCGCGGGTCGTTGAAGCTTTCTTT.

The chain joins TRBV4-3 to TRBJ2-2, with D perhaps matching TRBD2 (5 bases). This CDR3 has 20 amino acids. Per germline, CDR1 LGHNA and CDR2 YSLEER. Trimming removed 0 bases from V and 0 bases from J, with 20 bases in between. CDR3 protein: CASSQDIPGWGGSNTGELFF. Written as DNA, the CDR3 is TGCGCCAGCAGCCAAGATATCCCGGGGTGGGGTGGGTCGAACACCGGGGAGCTGTTTTTT.

The rearrangement links TRBV30 to TRBJ2-1; a weak D match, TRBD1 (6 bases). Germline-derived CDR1 and CDR2 are GTSNPN and SVGIG (reference sequence). V lost 0 bases to trimming and J lost 6 bases, with 6 bases between them. The CDR3 loop spans 12 amino acids. The CDR3 reads CAWSVGANEQFF. The CDR3 nucleotides are TGTGCCTGGAGTGTGGGGGCCAATGAGCAGTTCTTC.

This clone has only one observation. This chain joins TRBV6-5 and TRBJ2-7; tentative D call: TRBD1 (5 bases). The V gene's germline CDR1 is MNHEY and CDR2 SVGAGI. The V end was cut by 7 bases, the J end by 0 bases, with 10 bases between. The CDR3 runs 13 residues. CDR3 residues: CASTPTDSYEQYF. The CDR3 DNA sequence: TGTGCCAGCACCCCGACAGACTCCTACGAGCAGTACTTC.

This clone was seen once. V gene TRBV18 combines with J gene TRBJ2-7; D gene unclear. Deletions cut 3 bases from V and 0 bases from J, with 12 bases between. CDR1 and CDR2 (germline): KGHSH, LQKENI. The CDR3 length is 15 residues. CDR3 DNA: TGTGCCAGCTCACCCTACGAGTCCCTCTCCTACGAGCAGTACTTC. Amino acids: CASSPYESLSYEQYF.

The CDR3 region has the DNA TGTGCCAGCAGCTTAAGACAGGGCGGAGAGACCCAGTACTTC. Amino acid sequence: CASSLRQGGETQYF. V and J are TRBV7-2 and TRBJ2-5; TRBD1 matches at 7 bases. Germline V CDR1 and CDR2: SGHTA, FQGNSA. The CDR3 loop spans 14 amino acids. The J segment lost 4 bases and the V segment lost 2 bases, leaving 4 bases of the junction unmatched.

The CDR3 sequence is CASSAFDRASNQPQHF. The CDR3 nucleotides are TGTGCCAGCTCAGCTTTTGACAGGGCAAGCAATCAGCCCCAGCATTTT. The chain joins TRBV18 to TRBJ1-5, with 7 bases lining up with TRBD1. Germline CDR1 and CDR2: KGHSH and LQKENI. V was pared by 5 bases and J by 1 base, with 8 bases of the junction left unmatched. CDR3 size: 16 residues.

V usage is TRBV7-2 and J usage is TRBJ2-2, with a tentative D call TRBD1 (6 bases). The length of the CDR3 is 14 residues. Trimming pared 4 bases from V and 4 bases from J, leaving 10 bases between. Germline CDR1 and CDR2: SGHTA and FQGNSA. CDR3 DNA sequence: TGTGCCAGCAGCTCGAGGACAGCCACCGGGGAGCTGTTTTTT. Encoded protein: CASSSRTATGELFF.

The chain has TRBV20-1 and TRBJ2-7; D is perhaps TRBD1 (5 bases). The V gene's germline CDR1 is DFQATT and CDR2 SNEGSKA (reference sequence). The ends were cut back, 3 bases at V and 3 bases at J, with 18 bases in the middle. The CDR3 is made up of 15 amino acids. CDR3 nucleotides: TGCAGTGCTAGTTTGTGGCAGGGCCTTGACTACGAGCAGTACTTC. This translates into CSASLWQGLDYEQYF.

J is TRBJ2-5 and V is TRBV30; D gene unclear. Germline V gives CDR1 GTSNPN, CDR2 SVGIG (reference sequence). The CDR3 is 14 amino acids. The ends were cut back, 4 bases at V and 0 bases at J, with 12 bases in the middle. The CDR3 DNA is TGTGCCTGGAAACAGTTTTTGTACCAAGAGACCCAGTACTTC. Amino acid sequence: CAWKQFLYQETQYF.

This chain joins TRBV2 and TRBJ2-3; no clear D gene. The CDR3 runs 13 residues. V lost 3 bases to trimming and J lost 8 bases, with 12 bases between them. Germline CDR1 and CDR2: SNHLY and FYNNEI. The CDR3 sequence is CASSDGQAGTQYF. The CDR3 DNA reads as TGTGCCAGCAGTGATGGGCAGGCCGGTACGCAGTATTTT.

A single count supports this clone. The chain joins TRBV3-1 (or the pseudogene TRBV3-2) to TRBJ1-6; D is possibly TRBD1 (6 bases). V lost 4 bases and J lost 7, with 14 bases in between. The CDR3 totals 15 residues. The germline gives CDR1 LGHDT, CDR2 YNNKEL (reference sequence). CDR3 in DNA: TGTGCCAGCAGCCCTAGGACAGCGTCAAATTCACCCCTCCACTTT. Its protein product is CASSPRTASNSPLHF.